Sequencing of this T cell receptor beta chain was carried out in a study of cytomegalovirus exposure and HLA in healthy donors. This PCR relied on a set of 60 Vbeta primers and 13 Jbeta primers. TCRdb's table, derived via immunoSEQ multiplex PCR, lists solely in-frame clones and lacks some. The sample shows under 200,000 clones, around four fifths of them seen only once. This clone was seen only a few times. Trimming removed 3 bases from V and 2 bases from J; junction bases left unmatched: 4. This CDR3 spans 14 amino acids. Looked up from germline, CDR1 is SGDLS and CDR2 is YYNGEE. Source material: PBMCs. The sequence was collected from a woman aged 45-65 years in good health and CMV-seronegative. This chain uses TRBV9 with TRBJ2-5; 7 bases are a match to TRBD1. CDR3 nucleotides: TGTGCCAGCAGCGCGGACAGGCGGCAAGAGACCCAGTACTTC. Translation: CASSADRRQETQYF.